This T cell receptor beta chain emerged from a study of monozygotic twins with inflammatory bowel disease. Per germline, CDR1 SGHVS and CDR2 FNYEAQ. There are 16 residues in the CDR3. A template switching step added UMIs, each with a 6-nucleotide sample barcode. After re-calling the 5' RACE reads, TCRdb lists one entry per CDR3 protein, DNA absent. The repertoire shows 300,000 to 350,000 distinct CDR3 sequences; the top ten hold approximately 2%. Donors each contributed one blood sample measuring about 2.5 ml. This clonotype was obtained from a human donor with ulcerative colitis or Crohn's disease, or a healthy co-twin of an affected twin (not recorded which). Sequences were obtained from blood. This chain joins TRBV7-6 and TRBJ2-3; as DNA is missing, the TRBD1 call by TCRdb cannot be tested. This CDR3 is CASSLNSGQGTDTQYF.